One and the same sample provided the 6 T cell receptor beta chains below, sequenced in a study of cytomegalovirus exposure and HLA in healthy donors. Clones were sequenced by immunoSEQ multiplex PCR, and TCRdb holds only the in-frame ones, with some missing. The sample consists of fewer than 140,000 clones, around 90% of them appearing once. Material for sequencing was PBMCs. The receptors were sampled from a young woman in good health and CMV-seropositive.

This rearrangement joins TRBV7-6 to TRBJ2-2; the match to TRBD2 covers 10 bases. After removal of 5 bases from V and 5 bases from J, the junction contained 5 bases not matched to a gene. This CDR3 contains 15 residues. CDR1 is SGHVS, CDR2 FNYEAQ, per germline. Here the CDR3 DNA reads TGTGCCAGCAGCCAAGCGGGGGGGAGTACCGGGGAGCTGTTTTTT. Translated, it gives CASSQAGGSTGELFF.

This clone appeared a single time. The chain uses TRBV28 and TRBJ2-5, with D uncertain. This CDR3 has 14 amino acids. The V end was cut by 6 bases, the J end by 5 bases, with 16 bases between. CDR1 is MDHEN, CDR2 SYDVKM, per germline. CDR3 protein: CASRKDSFWETQYF. Written as DNA, the CDR3 is TGTGCCAGCAGAAAAGACTCATTTTGGGAGACCCAGTACTTC.

As DNA, the CDR3 is TGTGCCAGCAGTGAAGTCAGGGCCGAAAAACTGTTTTTT. Residues: CASSEVRAEKLFF. The chain employs TRBV2 and TRBJ1-4, with D perhaps matching TRBD1 (5 bases). The V end was cut by 1 base, the J end by 8 bases, with 8 bases between. Germline V CDR1 and CDR2: SNHLY, FYNNEI. CDR3 length equals 13 residues.

The chain is built from TRBV7-9 and TRBJ2-1, with D possibly TRBD2 on 6 matching bases. Trimming left V 0 bases short and J 4 bases short, with 13 bases between. CDR1 is SEHNR, CDR2 FQNEAQ, per germline (reference sequence). CDR3 length equals 16 residues. The CDR3: CASSLAMGGMYNEQFF. As DNA, the CDR3 is TGTGCCAGCAGCTTAGCTATGGGGGGAATGTACAATGAGCAGTTCTTC.

The gene calls are TRBV28 and TRBJ1-1, with TRBD1 identical over 7 bases. Trimming cost V 1 base and J 5 bases; bases outside gene matches: 13. Germline lookup yields CDR1 MDHEN and CDR2 SYDVKM. The CDR3 runs 17 residues. The CDR3 DNA reads as TGTGCCAGCAGTTTATATATACCCGCAGGGGGAAGGACTGAAGCTTTCTTT. It is translated as CASSLYIPAGGRTEAFF.

V and J are TRBV6-5 and TRBJ2-2; TRBD1 aligns across 11 bases. Germline V lookup: CDR1 MNHEY, CDR2 SVGAGI. V shed 4 bases, J shed 3 bases, and the junction held 4 bases outside the gene matches. The CDR3 spans 16 residues. This chain's CDR3 is CASSWTGGQDTGELFF. For the CDR3, the DNA is TGTGCCAGCAGTTGGACAGGGGGCCAGGACACCGGGGAGCTGTTTTTT.